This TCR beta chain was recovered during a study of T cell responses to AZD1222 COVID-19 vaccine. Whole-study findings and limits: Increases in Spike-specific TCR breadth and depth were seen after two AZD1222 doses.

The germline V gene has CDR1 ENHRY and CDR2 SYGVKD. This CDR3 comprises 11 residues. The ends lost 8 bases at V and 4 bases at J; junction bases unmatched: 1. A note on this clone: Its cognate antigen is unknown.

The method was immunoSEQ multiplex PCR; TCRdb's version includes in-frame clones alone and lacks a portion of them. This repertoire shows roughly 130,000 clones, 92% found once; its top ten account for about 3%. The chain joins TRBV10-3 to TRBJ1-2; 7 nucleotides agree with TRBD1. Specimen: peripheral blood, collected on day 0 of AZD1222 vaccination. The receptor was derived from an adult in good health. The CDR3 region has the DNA TGTGCCATCGGGGACAGCTATGGCTACACCTTC. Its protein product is CAIGDSYGYTF.